One and the same sample provided the 30 T cell receptor beta chains below, sequenced in a study of beta chain features in type 1 diabetes. The study reverse transcribed the entire isolated RNA, so it sequenced expressed TCRB transcripts. The repertoire was sequenced with immunoSEQ multiplex PCR; TCRdb's copy has only in-frame clones and lacks some. The sample contains about 340,000 clones, roughly 8.8% of which appear only once. These receptors lack a known antigen. Points from the study as a whole: Moderately but significantly shorter TCRB CDR3s were found in Type 1 diabetes patients in all four CD4+ subsets.

The sample was central memory CD4+ T cells from blood. The receptors were gathered from a man younger than 45 with type 1 diabetes.

This clone was seen only a few times. This chain joins TRBV18 and TRBJ1-6, with D unresolved. CDR3 size: 15 residues. The ends were cut back, 4 bases at V and 3 bases at J, with 10 bases in the middle. The germline CDR1 and CDR2 sequences are KGHSH and LQKENI. In DNA form, the CDR3 reads TGTGCCAGCTCACTTTCCGGGGACTATAATTCACCCCTCCACTTT. Translated, it gives CASSLSGDYNSPLHF.

This clone was found a few times. The J gene is TRBJ2-5, the V gene TRBV6-5; possibly TRBD1 for D (5 bases). This CDR3 contains 13 residues. Deletions cut 4 bases from V and 4 bases from J, with 10 bases between. Germline V gene lookup returns CDR1 MNHEY and CDR2 SVGAGI. The CDR3 region has the DNA TGTGCCAGCAGTTCGTCAGGGCCAGAGACCCAGTACTTC. Its protein product is CASSSSGPETQYF.

The genes are TRBV15 and TRBJ2-5; 9 positions match TRBD1. The CDR3 has 16 amino acids. CDR1 is LNHNV, CDR2 YYDKDF, per germline (reference sequence). J lost 4 bases, V lost 0 bases, and 6 bases had no gene match. CDR3: CATSREGGGQGETQYF. The CDR3 DNA follows: TGTGCCACCAGCAGAGAGGGAGGGGGACAGGGAGAGACCCAGTACTTC.

V is TRBV30 and J is TRBJ2-3; D assignment may be TRBD1 or TRBD2 (6 bases each). Germline V gives CDR1 GTSNPN, CDR2 SVGIG (reference sequence). There are 13 residues in the CDR3. V dropped 1 base and J dropped 7 bases, with 12 bases sitting between them. CDR3 residues: CAWSGKGGNTQYF. CDR3 nucleotides: TGTGCCTGGAGTGGAAAGGGGGGAAATACGCAGTATTTT.

The rearrangement joins TRBV7-9 to TRBJ2-4; TRBD1 might be the D (6 bases). The CDR3 length is 13 residues. V was cut by 5 bases and J by 9 bases, with 14 bases left in between. Germline V gene lookup returns CDR1 SEHNR and CDR2 FQNEAQ (reference sequence). The CDR3 here is CASSTRTELIQYF. For the CDR3, the DNA is TGTGCCAGCAGCACAAGGACAGAACTCATTCAGTACTTC. Combining the CDR3 with reference TRBV7-9 and TRBJ2-4 gives the whole variable domain DTGVSQNPRHKITKRGQNVTFRCDPISEHNRLYWYRQTLGQGPEFLTYFQNEAQLEKSRLLSDRFSAERPKGSFSTLEIQRTEQGDSAMYLCASSTRTELIQYFGAGTRLSVL.

The chain recombines TRBV7-2 with TRBJ2-2; TRBD2 agrees at 9 bases. The CDR3 is 15 residues long. Per germline, CDR1 SGHTA and CDR2 FQGNSA. V was pared by 4 bases and J by 6 bases, with 6 bases of the junction left unmatched. This CDR3 reads CASSSGLALAGELFF. The CDR3 DNA is TGTGCCAGCAGCTCGGGACTAGCCCTCGCCGGGGAGCTGTTTTTT.

This clone showed up just a few times. The V gene is TRBV7-9, the J gene TRBJ1-1; D is unresolved. CDR1 is SEHNR, CDR2 FQNEAQ, per germline (reference sequence). V was pared by 5 bases and J by 3 bases, with 10 bases between. The CDR3 sequence is 13 residues long. CDR3 nucleotides: TGTGCCAGCAGCCCCGAAATGTACACTGAAGCTTTCTTT. Its translation is CASSPEMYTEAFF. Based on the CDR3 plus reference TRBV7-9 and TRBJ1-1, the full variable domain is DTGVSQNPRHKITKRGQNVTFRCDPISEHNRLYWYRQTLGQGPEFLTYFQNEAQLEKSRLLSDRFSAERPKGSFSTLEIQRTEQGDSAMYLCASSPEMYTEAFFGQGTRLTVV.

The V gene is TRBV4-3, the J gene TRBJ2-3; TRBD2 matches 11 bases. V was pared by 4 bases and J by 1 base, with 4 bases of the junction left unmatched. CDR1 and CDR2 from the germline V gene are LGHNA and YSLEER. The CDR3 extends over 16 amino acids. The CDR3 region is CASSRSGGAGTDTQYF. DNA for the CDR3: TGCGCCAGCAGCCGTAGCGGGGGGGCCGGCACAGATACGCAGTATTTT.

Only a few counts were recorded for this clone. This chain uses TRBV7-2 with TRBJ2-5; D call uncertain. V was trimmed by 1 base and J by 2 bases, leaving 11 bases between them. This CDR3 is built from 15 residues. In germline, CDR1 is SGHTA, CDR2 FQGNSA. CDR3 region: CASSLDGTSQETQYF. The DNA for the CDR3 is TGTGCCAGCAGCTTAGACGGAACTTCACAAGAGACCCAGTACTTC.

The chain uses TRBV30 and TRBJ2-5; 9 bases fit TRBD1. Looked up from germline, CDR1 is GTSNPN and CDR2 is SVGIG (reference sequence). The CDR3 spans 14 residues. With V trimmed by 4 bases and J by 3 bases, 6 bases remained unmatched. DNA for the CDR3: TGTGCCTGGATTAGGAGGACAGGGGAAGAGACCCAGTACTTC. Amino acid sequence: CAWIRRTGEETQYF.

This clone has just a few counts. In DNA form, the CDR3 reads TGTGCCAGTAGTATTGCGGTAAAATCCTACGAGCAGTACTTC. Its protein product is CASSIAVKSYEQYF. V gene TRBV19 combines with J gene TRBJ2-7; D remains ambiguous. Germline V gene sequence: CDR1 LNHDA, CDR2 SQIVND (reference sequence). This CDR3 is built from 14 residues. Trimming left V 3 bases short and J 1 base short, with 10 bases between.

CDR3 in amino acids: CASIGSTYEQYF. The CDR3 DNA is TGTGCCAGCATTGGCAGCACCTACGAGCAGTACTTC. The chain is built from TRBV6-1 and TRBJ2-7; D is ambiguous. V lost 7 bases to trimming and J lost 2 bases, with 9 bases between them. The CDR3 is made up of 12 amino acids. Per the germline V gene, CDR1 is MNHNS and CDR2 is SASEGT.

The chain recombines TRBV7-2 with TRBJ2-3; 8 nucleotides match TRBD1. V was clipped by 6 bases and J by 4 bases; unmatched bases: 6. The germline CDR1 and CDR2 sequences are SGHTA and FQGNSA. The CDR3 runs to 14 residues. The CDR3 DNA is TGTGCCAGCAGTTTCGGACAGGGCTCAGATACGCAGTATTTT. Translation: CASSFGQGSDTQYF.

This clone was picked up a small number of times. The chain couples TRBV7-2 to TRBJ2-4; D unresolved. Per germline, CDR1 SGHTA and CDR2 FQGNSA. The CDR3 covers 15 residues. Trimming took off 2 bases at V and 1 base at J, with 9 bases between the two ends. The CDR3 reads CASSLMQAAKNIQYF. CDR3 coding DNA: TGTGCCAGCAGCTTAATGCAGGCGGCCAAAAACATTCAGTACTTC.

This chain joins TRBV7-2 and TRBJ1-4, with D perhaps TRBD1 (5 bases). Deletions cut 3 bases from V and 8 bases from J, with 13 bases between. The CDR3 covers 14 residues. CDR1 is SGHTA, CDR2 FQGNSA, per germline. CDR3 bases: TGTGCCAGCAGCTTTGACAGTCTAGGCGAAAAACTGTTTTTT. Translated: CASSFDSLGEKLFF.

The sample holds a few counts of this clone. The chain joins TRBV5-1 to TRBJ1-6; D remains unclear. Germline-derived CDR1 and CDR2 are SGHRS and YFSETQ. The CDR3 length is 15 residues. Trimming left V 0 bases short and J 9 bases short, with 13 bases between. CDR3 protein: CASSLELVPGSPLHF. The CDR3 region has the DNA TGCGCCAGCAGCTTGGAGCTTGTCCCGGGTTCACCCCTCCACTTT.

Of note for this clone: Other nucleotide sequences in the sample specify the same CDR3. The rearrangement joins TRBV28 to TRBJ2-3; D not resolved. The CDR3 length is 12 residues. The V gene's germline CDR1 is MDHEN and CDR2 SYDVKM. Trimming took off 5 bases at V and 3 bases at J, with 6 bases between the two ends. CDR3 bases: TGTGCCAGCAGTCCCAGAACAGATACGCAGTATTTT. Amino acids: CASSPRTDTQYF.

This clone was detected a few times. The chain carries TRBV7-9 and TRBJ1-2; D gene uncertain. CDR1 is SEHNR and CDR2 is FQNEAQ in the germline V gene (reference sequence). Trimming took 3 bases from V and 6 from J, leaving 17 bases between them. The CDR3 has 15 residues. CDR3 loop: CASSFAGILTNGYTF. DNA of the CDR3: TGTGCCAGCAGCTTCGCCGGCATTCTAACTAATGGCTACACCTTC.

This clone appeared a few times. The chain has TRBV19 and TRBJ1-4; D possibly corresponds to TRBD1 (5 bases). The CDR3 loop spans 18 amino acids. Germline loops: CDR1 LNHDA, CDR2 SQIVND (reference sequence). The germline V and J ends were trimmed by 7 bases and 0 bases, with 21 bases remaining between them. CDR3 residues: CASTGLREKEATNEKLFF. CDR3 coding DNA: TGTGCCAGTACCGGACTCAGGGAAAAAGAGGCAACTAATGAAAAACTGTTTTTT.

The gene calls are TRBV7-2 and TRBJ1-1; the D gene is possibly TRBD1 (6 bases). This CDR3 spans 15 amino acids. Germline lookup yields CDR1 SGHTA and CDR2 FQGNSA. V lost 2 bases, J lost 7 bases, and 17 bases lay in between. CDR3: CASSLSAGTTGEAFF. Written as DNA, the CDR3 is TGTGCCAGCAGCTTATCGGCGGGAACGACAGGTGAAGCTTTCTTT.

This clone was recorded at least ten times. V usage is TRBV5-1 and J usage is TRBJ2-4, with TRBD1 matching 7 bases. The CDR3 consists of 15 residues. V shed 4 bases and J 7 bases; nucleotides not matched to a gene: 11. Per germline, CDR1 SGHRS and CDR2 YFSETQ. The CDR3 region has the DNA TGCGCCAGCAGCGCCACAGGGGAAGGTGTTAACATTCAGTACTTC. Translated, it gives CASSATGEGVNIQYF.

The rearrangement joins TRBV2 to TRBJ2-2; 8 bases map to TRBD2. Germline V lookup: CDR1 SNHLY, CDR2 FYNNEI. The CDR3 has 13 residues. V lost 4 bases and J lost 7; bases outside the gene matches: 2. The CDR3 nucleotides are TGTGCCAGCAGTGCGGGGACTAGCGGGGAGCTGTTTTTT. Its protein product is CASSAGTSGELFF.

There are a few counts of this clone. The rearrangement joins TRBV27 to TRBJ1-2, with 7 bases matching TRBD1. The CDR3 runs 13 residues. With 2 bases clipped from V and 8 bases from J, the junction kept 5 bases outside the gene matches. CDR1 and CDR2 (germline): MNHEY, SMNVEV (reference sequence). The CDR3, as DNA: TGTGCCAGCAGTTTAACGAGGGGGCAGGGCTACACCTTC. Translated: CASSLTRGQGYTF.

Of note for this clone: Mismatch with germline at one junction end may stem from a read error. This chain joins TRBV7-9 and TRBJ1-2, with 7 bases that match TRBD1. Germline V gives CDR1 SEHNR, CDR2 FQNEAQ (reference sequence). The CDR3 contains 14 residues. This CDR3 is CASSQETGLYGYTF. The CDR3 DNA follows: TGCGCCAGCAGCCAAGAGACAGGGCTATATGGCTACACCTTC.

The chain couples TRBV5-6 to TRBJ2-7; D is uncertain. The CDR3 has 16 residues. The V and J ends lost 0 bases and 6 bases respectively, with 19 bases between them. Germline-derived CDR1 and CDR2 are SGHDT and YYEEEE. CDR3 region: CASSLASISLPGEQYF. Written as DNA, the CDR3 is TGTGCCAGCAGCTTGGCCAGTATATCGCTACCAGGCGAGCAGTACTTC.

The chain recombines TRBV6-5 with TRBJ1-1; D call uncertain. CDR3 size: 14 residues. The germline V gene encodes CDR1 MNHEY and CDR2 SVGAGI. Trimming shortened V by 4 bases and J by 0 bases, and 9 bases separated the two germline ends. This chain's CDR3 is CASSLTAVNTEAFF. In nucleotides, the CDR3 is TGTGCCAGCAGTTTGACGGCGGTGAACACTGAAGCTTTCTTT.

This clone has just a few counts. The chain uses TRBV19 and TRBJ2-1; the D gene is possibly TRBD2 (5 bases). V lost 9 bases to trimming and J lost 0 bases, with 9 bases between them. The CDR3 length is 13 residues. CDR1 is LNHDA and CDR2 is SQIVND in the germline V gene (reference sequence). CDR3 nucleotide sequence: TGTGCCAGCCGGGGAAGCTCCTACAATGAGCAGTTCTTC. Encoded protein: CASRGSSYNEQFF.

This chain links TRBV7-2 with TRBJ2-7; D gene ambiguous. The CDR3 length is 15 residues. Trimming left V 1 base short and J 6 bases short, with 16 bases between. Germline lookup yields CDR1 SGHTA and CDR2 FQGNSA. In DNA, the CDR3 is TGTGCCAGCAGCTTAGGGGGTGGGCAGGACGGCGAGCAGTACTTC. It specifies CASSLGGGQDGEQYF.

J is TRBJ2-3 and V is TRBV30, with D perhaps TRBD2 (5 bases). CDR1 and CDR2 from the germline V gene are GTSNPN and SVGIG (reference sequence). Trimming removed 0 bases at V and 0 bases at J, with 10 bases between. The CDR3 spans 15 residues. CDR3 sequence reads: CAWSVDSTSTDTQYF. The CDR3 DNA reads TGTGCCTGGAGTGTGGACTCCACTAGCACAGATACGCAGTATTTT. Filled out from reference TRBV30 and TRBJ2-3, the complete variable domain reads SQTIHQWPATLVQPVGSPLSLECTVEGTSNPNLYWYRQAAGRGLQLLFYSVGIGQISSEVPQNLSASRPQDRQFILSSKKLLLSDSGFYLCAWSVDSTSTDTQYFGPGTRLTVL.

This clone was observed a few times. The rearrangement links TRBV29-1 to TRBJ2-3; TRBD1 matches at 8 bases. Germline trimming cut 7 bases from V and 1 base from J; bases unmatched to any gene: 7. CDR1 is SQVTM, CDR2 ANQGSEA, per germline. CDR3 length equals 14 residues. The CDR3: CSAGQGARTDTQYF. CDR3 DNA: TGCAGCGCCGGGCAGGGGGCTCGCACAGATACGCAGTATTTT.